Reported below is one TCR beta chain. Assay: immunoSEQ multiplex PCR; the TCRdb copy retains only in-frame clones and omits some. Of roughly 330,000 clones in the sample, 70% to 90% were seen once. The source of the sample is a study of blood T cell repertoires in COVID-19. Study as a whole: PBMCs, B-cell-depleted T cells, or T cells were the source of the cDNA or gDNA that made up the material.

The sample comprised PBMCs or T cells enriched from blood (not recorded which). The source is a woman in her 30s who had recovered from COVID-19.

The CDR3 region is CASSPYQGNQPQHF. CDR3 bases: TGTGCCAGTAGTCCGTATCAGGGCAATCAGCCCCAGCATTTT. The V call is TRBV19, the J call TRBJ1-5; no clear D. There are 14 residues in the CDR3. Germline assignment: CDR1 LNHDA and CDR2 SQIVND (reference sequence). Trimming shortened V by 5 bases and J by 2 bases, and 10 bases separated the two germline ends.